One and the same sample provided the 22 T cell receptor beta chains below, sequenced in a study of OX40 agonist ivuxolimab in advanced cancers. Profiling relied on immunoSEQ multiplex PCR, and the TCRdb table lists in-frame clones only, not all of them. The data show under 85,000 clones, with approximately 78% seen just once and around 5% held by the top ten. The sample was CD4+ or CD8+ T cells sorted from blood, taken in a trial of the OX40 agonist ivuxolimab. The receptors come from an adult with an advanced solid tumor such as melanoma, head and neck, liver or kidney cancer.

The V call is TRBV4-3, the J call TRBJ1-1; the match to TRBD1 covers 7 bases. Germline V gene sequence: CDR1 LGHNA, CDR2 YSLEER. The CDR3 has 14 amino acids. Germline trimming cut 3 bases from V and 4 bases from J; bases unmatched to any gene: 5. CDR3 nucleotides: TGCGCCAGCAGCCACCTAGACAGGGCCACTGAAGCTTTCTTT. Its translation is CASSHLDRATEAFF.

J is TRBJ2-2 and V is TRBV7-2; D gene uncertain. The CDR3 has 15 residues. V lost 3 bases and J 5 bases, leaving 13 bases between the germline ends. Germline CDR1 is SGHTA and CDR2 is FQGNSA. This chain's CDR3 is CASSLGNSWTGELFF. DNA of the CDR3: TGTGCCAGCAGCTTGGGAAACAGTTGGACCGGGGAGCTGTTTTTT.

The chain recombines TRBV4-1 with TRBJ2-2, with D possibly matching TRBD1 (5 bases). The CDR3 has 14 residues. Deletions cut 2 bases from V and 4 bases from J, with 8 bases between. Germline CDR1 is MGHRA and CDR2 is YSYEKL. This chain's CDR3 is CASSQTDSTGELFF. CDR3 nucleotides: TGCGCCAGCAGCCAAACAGACAGCACCGGGGAGCTGTTTTTT.

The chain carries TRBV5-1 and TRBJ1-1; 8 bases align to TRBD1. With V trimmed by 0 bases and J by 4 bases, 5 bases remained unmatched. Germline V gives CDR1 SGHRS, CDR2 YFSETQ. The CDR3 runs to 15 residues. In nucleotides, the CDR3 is TGCGCCAGCAGCTTGGATCTTACAGGGGGCACTGAAGCTTTCTTT. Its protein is CASSLDLTGGTEAFF.

DNA for the CDR3: TGCGCCAGCAGCCAGGGGAGAGGAAACACCATATATTTT. Translated: CASSQGRGNTIYF. The V gene is TRBV4-3, the J gene TRBJ1-3; D remains ambiguous. Germline V lookup: CDR1 LGHNA, CDR2 YSLEER. This CDR3 spans 13 amino acids. Trimming stripped 3 bases from V and 4 bases from J, with 7 bases between.

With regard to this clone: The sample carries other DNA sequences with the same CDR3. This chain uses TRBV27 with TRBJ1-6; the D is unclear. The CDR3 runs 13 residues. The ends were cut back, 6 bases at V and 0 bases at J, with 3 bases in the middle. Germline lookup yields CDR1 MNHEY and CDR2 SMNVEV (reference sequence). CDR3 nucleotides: TGTGCCAGCAGCCGCTCCTATAATTCACCCCTCCACTTT. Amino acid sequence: CASSRSYNSPLHF.

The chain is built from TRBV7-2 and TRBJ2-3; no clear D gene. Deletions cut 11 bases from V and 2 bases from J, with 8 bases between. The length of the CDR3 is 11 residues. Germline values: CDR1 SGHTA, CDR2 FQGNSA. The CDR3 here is CAGAVTDTQYF. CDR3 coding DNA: TGTGCCGGTGCCGTCACAGATACGCAGTATTTT.

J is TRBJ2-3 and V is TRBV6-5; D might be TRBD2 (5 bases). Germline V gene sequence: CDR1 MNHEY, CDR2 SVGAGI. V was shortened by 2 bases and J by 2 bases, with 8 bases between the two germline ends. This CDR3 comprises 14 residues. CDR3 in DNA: TGTGCCAGCAGTTACCGGGGTGACACAGATACGCAGTATTTT. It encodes CASSYRGDTDTQYF.

CDR3 amino acids: CASSFTSGPVSTDTQYF. As DNA, the CDR3 is TGCGCCAGCAGCTTCACTAGCGGGCCAGTGAGCACAGATACGCAGTATTTT. The chain uses TRBV5-1 and TRBJ2-3; 9 bases align to TRBD2. J was trimmed by 0 bases and V by 2 bases; bases with no gene match: 7. Germline CDR1 SGHRS, CDR2 YFSETQ. The CDR3 runs to 17 residues. Combining the CDR3 with reference TRBV5-1 and TRBJ2-3 gives the whole variable domain KAGVTQTPRYLIKTRGQQVTLSCSPISGHRSVSWYQQTPGQGLQFLFEYFSETQRNKGNFPGRFSGRQFSNSRSEMNVSTLELGDSALYLCASSFTSGPVSTDTQYFGPGTRLTVL.

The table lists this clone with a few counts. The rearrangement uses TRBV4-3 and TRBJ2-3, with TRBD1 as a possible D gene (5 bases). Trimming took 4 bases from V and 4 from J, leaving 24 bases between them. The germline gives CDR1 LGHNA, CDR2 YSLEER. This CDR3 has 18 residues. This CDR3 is CASSPKVSGRTRADTQYF. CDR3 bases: TGCGCCAGCAGCCCAAAAGTCAGTGGACGGACAAGGGCAGATACGCAGTATTTT.

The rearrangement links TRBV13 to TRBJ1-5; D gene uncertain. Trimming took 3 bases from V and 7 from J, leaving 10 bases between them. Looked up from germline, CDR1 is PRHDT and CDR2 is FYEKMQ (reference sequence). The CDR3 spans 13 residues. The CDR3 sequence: CASSFGVLQPQHF. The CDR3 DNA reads TGTGCCAGCAGCTTCGGGGTGTTACAGCCCCAGCATTTT. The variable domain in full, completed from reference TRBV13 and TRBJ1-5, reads AAGVIQSPRHLIKEKRETATLKCYPIPRHDTVYWYQQGPGQDPQFLISFYEKMQSDKGSIPDRFSAQQFSDYHSELNMSSLELGDSALYFCASSFGVLQPQHFGDGTRLSIL.

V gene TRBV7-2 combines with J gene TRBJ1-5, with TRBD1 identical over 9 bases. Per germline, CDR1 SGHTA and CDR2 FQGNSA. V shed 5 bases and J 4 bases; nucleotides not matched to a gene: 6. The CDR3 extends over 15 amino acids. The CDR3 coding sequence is TGTGCCAGCAGCCCTACAGGGGGCGGTAATCAGCCCCAGCATTTT. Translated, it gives CASSPTGGGNQPQHF.

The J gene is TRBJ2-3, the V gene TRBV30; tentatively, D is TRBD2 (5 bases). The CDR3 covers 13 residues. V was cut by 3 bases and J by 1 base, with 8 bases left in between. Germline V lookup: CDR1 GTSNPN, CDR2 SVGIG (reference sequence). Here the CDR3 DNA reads TGTGCCTGGAGGGGTAGCGGCACAGATACGCAGTATTTT. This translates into CAWRGSGTDTQYF. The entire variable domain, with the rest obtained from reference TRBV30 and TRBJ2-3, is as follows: SQTIHQWPATLVQPVGSPLSLECTVEGTSNPNLYWYRQAAGRGLQLLFYSVGIGQISSEVPQNLSASRPQDRQFILSSKKLLLSDSGFYLCAWRGSGTDTQYFGPGTRLTVL.

The CDR3 bases are TGTGCCAGCAGTGCCCCCGGGACCACAACCTACAATGAGCAGTTCTTC. Translating gives CASSAPGTTTYNEQFF. The chain joins TRBV28 to TRBJ2-1; tentatively, D is TRBD1 or TRBD2 (5 bases each). Deletions cut 5 bases from V and 2 bases from J, with 16 bases between. Looked up from germline, CDR1 is MDHEN and CDR2 is SYDVKM. This CDR3 is 16 amino acids long.

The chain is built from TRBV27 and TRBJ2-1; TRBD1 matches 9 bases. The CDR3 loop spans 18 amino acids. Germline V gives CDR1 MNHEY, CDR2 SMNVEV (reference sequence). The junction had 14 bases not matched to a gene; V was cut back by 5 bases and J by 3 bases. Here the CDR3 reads CASSPRDRATGRYNEQFF. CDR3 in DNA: TGTGCCAGCAGTCCGAGGGACAGGGCCACAGGACGCTACAATGAGCAGTTCTTC.

The CDR3 bases are TGTGCCAGCAGTGAAAGGCGGGTGCAAGAGACCCAGTACTTC. Its protein is CASSERRVQETQYF. This chain connects TRBV2 to TRBJ2-5; D might be TRBD2 (5 bases). Germline values: CDR1 SNHLY, CDR2 FYNNEI. The CDR3 is made up of 14 amino acids. Trimming removed 2 bases at V and 2 bases at J, with 9 bases between.

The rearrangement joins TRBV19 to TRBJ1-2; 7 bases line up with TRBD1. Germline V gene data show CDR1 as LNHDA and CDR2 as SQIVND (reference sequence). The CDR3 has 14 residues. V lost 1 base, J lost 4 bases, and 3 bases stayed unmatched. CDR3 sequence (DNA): TGTGCCAGTAGTATAGGAGGGGGCGGCTATGGCTACACCTTC. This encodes CASSIGGGGYGYTF. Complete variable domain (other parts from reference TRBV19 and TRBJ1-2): DGGITQSPKYLFRKEGQNVTLSCEQNLNHDAMYWYRQDPGQGLRLIYYSQIVNDFQKGDIAEGYSVSREKKESFPLTVTSAQKNPTAFYLCASSIGGGGYGYTFGSGTRLTVV.

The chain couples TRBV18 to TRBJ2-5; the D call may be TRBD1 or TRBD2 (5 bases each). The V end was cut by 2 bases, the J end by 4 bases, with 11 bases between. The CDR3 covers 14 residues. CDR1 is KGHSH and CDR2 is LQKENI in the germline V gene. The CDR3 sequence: CASSPAGGRETQYF. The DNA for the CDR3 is TGTGCCAGCTCACCAGCTGGGGGTAGAGAGACCCAGTACTTC.

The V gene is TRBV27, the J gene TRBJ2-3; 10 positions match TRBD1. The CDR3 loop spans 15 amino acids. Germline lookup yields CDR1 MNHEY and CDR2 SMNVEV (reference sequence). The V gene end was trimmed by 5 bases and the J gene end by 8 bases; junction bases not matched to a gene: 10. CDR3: CASSPRQGASLTQYF. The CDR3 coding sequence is TGTGCCAGCAGTCCCAGACAGGGGGCTTCCCTTACGCAGTATTTT.

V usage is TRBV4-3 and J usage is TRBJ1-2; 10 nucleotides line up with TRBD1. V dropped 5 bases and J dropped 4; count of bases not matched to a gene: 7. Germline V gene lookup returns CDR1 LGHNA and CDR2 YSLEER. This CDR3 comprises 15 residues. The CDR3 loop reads CASSSRDRGSYGYTF. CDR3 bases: TGCGCCAGCAGCAGCCGGGACAGGGGTTCCTATGGCTACACCTTC.

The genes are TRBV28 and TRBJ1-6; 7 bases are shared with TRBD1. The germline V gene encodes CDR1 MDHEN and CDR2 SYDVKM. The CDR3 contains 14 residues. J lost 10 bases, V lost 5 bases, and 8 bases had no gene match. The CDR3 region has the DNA TGTGCCAGCAGTGTAGGGGGCTTCGGGTCACCCCTCCACTTT. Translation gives CASSVGGFGSPLHF. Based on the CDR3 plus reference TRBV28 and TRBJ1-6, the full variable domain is DVKVTQSSRYLVKRTGEKVFLECVQDMDHENMFWYRQDPGLGLRLIYFSYDVKMKEKGDIPEGYSVSREKKERFSLILESASTNQTSMYLCASSVGGFGSPLHFGNGTRLTVT.

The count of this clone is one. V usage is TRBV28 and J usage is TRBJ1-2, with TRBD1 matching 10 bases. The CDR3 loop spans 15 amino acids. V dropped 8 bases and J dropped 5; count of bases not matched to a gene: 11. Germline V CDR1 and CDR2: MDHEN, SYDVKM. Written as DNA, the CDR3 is TGTGCCAGCCAAAAAAGAGGACAGGGGGGATATGGCTACACCTTC. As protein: CASQKRGQGGYGYTF.